The rows below give T cell receptor beta chains drawn from one sample of a study of early T cells in non-severe SARS-CoV-2 infection. One entry per CDR3 protein, called by TCRdb with MiXCR from the 5' RACE reads. The sample has tens of thousands of distinct CDR3 sequences, 9.3% seen once. Input material: whole blood. These receptors all stem from an adult who was a healthcare worker with PCR-confirmed SARS-CoV-2 infection or an uninfected control (not recorded which). CDR3s include the opening cysteine and the closing phenylalanine or tryptophan. D genes are given only for firm matches. The listing skips clone size in some rows; elsewhere it reads once, few, many or a size class.

>TRBV7-8|TRBJ1-1|-|-
TGTGCCAGCAGACCCACCCTGCGAGACAACACTGAAGCTTTCTTT
CASRPTLRDNTEAFF
>TRBV7-3|TRBJ2-1|-|-
TGTGCCAGCAGCTTAAGGTCGGGCAGCTCCTACAATGAGCAGTTCTTC
CASSLRSGSSYNEQFF
>TRBV3-1|TRBJ1-5|many|TRBD1
TGTGCCAGCAGCCCGATGGGACAGAACAATCAGCCCCAGCATTTT
CASSPMGQNNQPQHF
>TRBV6-1|TRBJ2-3|many|-
TGTGCCAGCAGTGAAGGAGCAGGTAGAGTTACAGATACGCAGTATTTT
CASSEGAGRVTDTQYF
>TRBV15|TRBJ2-7|many|-
TGTGCCACCAGCGTGTCGGTGTTTCGTAAGCAGTACTTC
CATSVSVFRKQYF
>TRBV29-1|TRBJ1-1|few|TRBD1
TGCAGCGGGACAGGGGGCACTGAAGCTTTCTTT
CSGTGGTEAFF
>TRBV3-1|TRBJ1-6|-|TRBD1
TGTGCCAGCAGCCAAGGGGACAGGGGGCCGCAATTT
CASSQGDRGPQF
>TRBV12-3/TRBV12-4|TRBJ2-5|many|-
TGTGCCAGCAGTGGGGGACTTCAAGAGACCCAGTACTTC
CASSGGLQETQYF
>TRBV12-3/TRBV12-4|TRBJ1-1|few|-
TGTGCCAGCAGTTGGGGGTTTCAAGCTTTCTTT
CASSWGFQAFF
>TRBV20-1|TRBJ2-5|few|-
TGCAGTGCTAGACGAGAGACCCAGTACTTC
CSARRETQYF
>TRBV4-1|TRBJ2-2|-|TRBD2
TGCGCCAGCAGCCAAGATGGCGGGAGGAACACCGGGGAGCTGTTTTTT
CASSQDGGRNTGELFF
>TRBV6-2/TRBV6-3|TRBJ1-4|few|-
TGTGCCAGCAGCAGATGGGGCGAAAAACTGTTTTTT
CASSRWGEKLFF
>TRBV30|TRBJ2-3|-|-
TGTGCCGGGGCGGCCGGCGGCACAGATACGCAGTATTTT
CAGAAGGTDTQYF
>TRBV7-9|TRBJ2-3|many|-
TGTGCCAGCAGCCCCTCGAGAGCAGATACGCAGTATTTT
CASSPSRADTQYF
>TRBV19|TRBJ2-4|few|-
TGTGCCAGTAGTCCGGGACATCTAGCCAAAAACATTCAGTACTTC
CASSPGHLAKNIQYF
>TRBV7-6|TRBJ2-1|-|-
TGTGCCAGCAGTACTCTGGGACACGAGCAGTTCTTC
CASSTLGHEQFF
>TRBV5-1|TRBJ1-3|-|-
TGCGCCAGCAGCTTGGAAGAGGCCTCTGGAAACACCATATATTTT
CASSLEEASGNTIYF
>TRBV14|TRBJ2-2|few|-
TGTGCCAGCAGCCCCCTGAGGGGGATCGGGGAGCTGTTTTTT
CASSPLRGIGELFF
>TRBV6-1|TRBJ1-1|few|TRBD1
TGTGCCAGCAGTAAACAGGGGCTGAACACTGAAGCTTTCTTT
CASSKQGLNTEAFF
>TRBV7-7|TRBJ1-6|few|-
TGTGCCAGCAGCTTAGGGGGAAATTCACCCCTCCACTTT
CASSLGGNSPLHF
>TRBV12-3/TRBV12-4|TRBJ1-4|many|-
TGTGCCAGCAGCCCCGTTATTAATGAAAAACTGTTTTTT
CASSPVINEKLFF
>TRBV5-1|TRBJ1-1|many|-
TGCGCCAGCAGCCCCGCGGGCCGCAACACTGAAGCTTTCTTT
CASSPAGRNTEAFF
>TRBV29-1|TRBJ2-5|many|TRBD1
TGCAGCGCGATGCTAGGACAGGGGGCGAGTATCCAGTACTTC
CSAMLGQGASIQYF
>TRBV25-1|TRBJ1-1|many|-
TGTGCCAGCAGTGTTATAGGGAGGAACACTGAAGCTTTCTTT
CASSVIGRNTEAFF
>TRBV5-5|TRBJ1-1|many|TRBD1
TGTGCCAGCAGACCCGACAGGGGAGGAAAGAACACTGAAGCTTTCTTT
CASRPDRGGKNTEAFF
>TRBV18|TRBJ2-7|few|-
TGTGCCAGCTCAACCGGGACTTCAAGCTCCTACGAGCAGTACTTC
CASSTGTSSSYEQYF
>TRBV20-1|TRBJ2-5|few|TRBD2
TGCAGTGCTAGGCTAGCGGGGGTAGTAGAGACCCAGTACTTC
CSARLAGVVETQYF
>TRBV12-3/TRBV12-4|TRBJ2-1|few|TRBD2
TGTGCCAGCACCCCGGGACTAGAGTACAATGAGCAGTTCTTC
CASTPGLEYNEQFF
>TRBV5-1|TRBJ1-1|few|TRBD1
TGCGCCAGCAGCACTCCCGACAGGGGTGTGACTGAAGCTTTCTTT
CASSTPDRGVTEAFF
>TRBV5-4|TRBJ2-5|few|-
TGTGCCAGCAGCCCTCGCCCCGGGGCCTACCAAGAGACCCAGTACTTC
CASSPRPGAYQETQYF
>TRBV13|TRBJ2-4|-|TRBD2
TGTGCCAGCAGCTCCACGACAGGGTTAGCGGGGGTAACCAAAAACATTCAGTACTTC
CASSSTTGLAGVTKNIQYF
>TRBV3-1|TRBJ2-2|-|-
TGTGCCAGCAGCCAAGTCTCCGGGGAGCTGTTTTTT
CASSQVSGELFF
>TRBV3-1|TRBJ1-1|few|TRBD1
TGTGCCAGCAGACCCCCTCCAGGGGGGAGGACTGAAGCTTTCTTT
CASRPPPGGRTEAFF
>TRBV19|TRBJ1-5|many|TRBD1
TGTGCCACCTCCGACAGGGGGGCGGGCAATCAGCCCCAGCATTTT
CATSDRGAGNQPQHF
>TRBV29-1|TRBJ2-7|few|-
TGCAGCGTTGGGGCGGTTTACGAGCAGTACTTC
CSVGAVYEQYF
>TRBV18|TRBJ2-7|once|-
TGTGCCAGCTCACCCCTGCCGTCCGGAGGACACTACGAGCAGTACTTC
CASSPLPSGGHYEQYF
>TRBV27|TRBJ1-2|many|-
TGTGCCAGCAGCCAAGACAGATATGGCTACACCTTC
CASSQDRYGYTF
>TRBV7-8|TRBJ1-4|-|-
TGTGCCAGTAAATTTCGGGGTAATGAAAAACTGTTTTTT
CASKFRGNEKLFF
>TRBV9|TRBJ2-3|few|-
TGTGCCAGCAGCGTAGTTGGACCAGGCACAGATACGCAGTATTTT
CASSVVGPGTDTQYF
>TRBV4-1|TRBJ2-1|many|-
TGCGCCAGCAGCCAAGGAATCGGAGCCCAGCATCGGCAGTTCTTC
CASSQGIGAQHRQFF
>TRBV4-1|TRBJ1-2|-|-
TGCGCCAGCAGCCAGGCCGGGACCAACTGGGTCTATGGCTACACCTTC
CASSQAGTNWVYGYTF
>TRBV29-1|TRBJ2-3|-|-
TGCAGCGTCCTACCTGGCACAGATACGCAGTATTTT
CSVLPGTDTQYF
>TRBV5-1|TRBJ2-3|-|-
TGCGCCAGCAGCTTGGATACGGGAAGCACAGATACGCAGTATTTT
CASSLDTGSTDTQYF
>TRBV20-1|TRBJ2-3|many|-
TGTGATAACACAGATACGCAGTATTTT
CDNTDTQYF
>TRBV12-3/TRBV12-4|TRBJ1-1|-|TRBD1
TGTGCCAGCATAATGAGCCCAGGGGGCTGGACTGAAGCTTTCTTT
CASIMSPGGWTEAFF
>TRBV10-3|TRBJ2-7|few|-
TGTGCCATCAGTGACAGTGACAGACCCTACGAGCAGTACTTC
CAISDSDRPYEQYF
>TRBV2|TRBJ1-4|few|-
TGTGCCAGCAATATGGCAACTAATGAAAAACTGTTTTTT
CASNMATNEKLFF
>TRBV11-2|TRBJ1-6|few|-
TGTGCCAGCAGCCTGTCGGGACTAAGCTCACCCCTCCACTTT
CASSLSGLSSPLHF
>TRBV12-3/TRBV12-4|TRBJ2-1|-|TRBD2
TGTGCCAGCAGTTTCTCAGCGGGGGCGACAAGTGAGCAGTTCTTC
CASSFSAGATSEQFF
>TRBV3-1|TRBJ2-5|many|-
TGTGCCAGCAGCCAATGGAGGGAGACCCAGTACTTC
CASSQWRETQYF
>TRBV3-1|TRBJ1-2|many|-
TGTGCCAGCAGCCAAGTGAAAAACTATGGCTACACCTTC
CASSQVKNYGYTF
>TRBV5-4|TRBJ2-2|few|-
TGTGCCAGCAGCGCTGGGCCCTCGAACACCGGGGAGCTGTTTTTT
CASSAGPSNTGELFF
>TRBV20-1|TRBJ2-3|many|TRBD2
TGCAGTGCTAGAGATCCACTAGCGGGGGGGCGGGATACGCAGTATTTT
CSARDPLAGGRDTQYF
>TRBV12-3/TRBV12-4|TRBJ2-7|few|-
TGTGCCAGCAGTTTGATAGAGGGCCACGAGCAGTACTTC
CASSLIEGHEQYF
>TRBV7-9|TRBJ2-3|few|-
TGTGCCAGCAGCTCCCGCGGCGGAACGACAGATACGCAGTATTTT
CASSSRGGTTDTQYF
>TRBV6-1|TRBJ1-5|few|-
TGTGCCAGCAGTGAAGCGGCAGGGAGTAGCAATCAGCCCCAGCATTTT
CASSEAAGSSNQPQHF
>TRBV30|TRBJ2-1|few|-
TGTGCCTGGAGCCTAGCTGGAGCCGAGCAGTTCTTC
CAWSLAGAEQFF
>TRBV9|TRBJ1-5|many|-
TGTGCCAGCAGCGCGGGGGCGAGCCAGCCCCAGCATTTT
CASSAGASQPQHF
>TRBV7-9|TRBJ1-2|-|TRBD1
TGTGCCAGCAGCTTATTTGCAGGGGGCGAGGATGGCTACACCTTC
CASSLFAGGEDGYTF
>TRBV25-1|TRBJ2-2|few|-
TGTGCCAGCAGTGAATCTGGTAGTCGCGGGGAGCTGTTTTTT
CASSESGSRGELFF